This T cell receptor beta chain was sequenced for a study of OX40 agonist ivuxolimab in advanced cancers. About the study: At doses from 0.01 to 10 mg/kg, patients were given intravenous ivuxolimab every 2 weeks.

Some clones are missing from TCRdb's copy, which holds only in-frame ones; the method was immunoSEQ multiplex PCR. The sample comprises 65,000 to 80,000 clones, approximately 86% of which are singletons, and 0.76% rests with the top ten. General observations from the study: Normalized T-cell clonal expansion was also low in a subset of nonresponders. The study observed clonal expansion of CD4+ and CD8+ blood T cells by week 6 at 0.1 to 3.0 mg/kg.

The V and J ends lost 0 bases and 3 bases respectively, with 8 bases between them. This CDR3 is built from 14 residues. CDR1 is SGHRS, CDR2 YFSETQ, per germline. Comment on this clone: Its antigen is unidentified.

The chain is built from TRBV5-1 and TRBJ2-3; no clear D gene. The sample in question was CD4+ or CD8+ T cells sorted from blood, obtained in a trial of the OX40 agonist ivuxolimab. The sequence was collected from an adult with an advanced solid tumor such as melanoma, head and neck, liver or kidney cancer. The chain's CDR3 is CASSLELPTDTQYF. The CDR3 bases are TGCGCCAGCAGCTTGGAACTCCCGACAGATACGCAGTATTTT.